The T cell receptor (beta chain) under discussion was sequenced for a study of blood T cell repertoires in COVID-19. As for the study in general: The cDNA or gDNA used as material had been derived from T cells, B-cell-depleted T cells, or PBMCs.

With V trimmed by 3 bases and J by 1 base, 13 bases remained unmatched. Germline V gene sequence: CDR1 SGHRS, CDR2 YFSETQ. The length of the CDR3 is 17 residues. This clone was seen once. Only in-frame clones appear in the TCRdb table, and some are missing; sequencing was by immunoSEQ multiplex PCR. The table shows around 94,000 clones, with around four fifths occurring only once. The sequenced sample was peripheral blood. This TCR derives from a man aged 50-60 years with acute or convalescent COVID-19. The gene calls are TRBV5-1 and TRBJ2-7, with 7 bases that match TRBD1. This CDR3 reads CASSWNLAGTVSYEQYF. CDR3 nucleotide sequence: TGCGCCAGCAGCTGGAATTTGGCCGGGACAGTTTCCTACGAGCAGTACTTC. Looking up the rest from reference TRBV5-1 and TRBJ2-7 gives the full variable domain: KAGVTQTPRYLIKTRGQQVTLSCSPISGHRSVSWYQQTPGQGLQFLFEYFSETQRNKGNFPGRFSGRQFSNSRSEMNVSTLELGDSALYLCASSWNLAGTVSYEQYFGPGTRLTVT.